One sample yielded the 32 T cell receptor beta chains listed below, sequenced in a study of monozygotic twins with inflammatory bowel disease. Reanalyzing the 5' RACE reads, TCRdb keeps one entry per CDR3 protein, without DNA. There are around 410,000 distinct CDR3 sequences in the sample, with 2% to 3% held by the top ten. The specimen sequenced was blood. The source of these receptors is a human donor with ulcerative colitis or Crohn's disease, or a healthy co-twin of an affected twin (not recorded which).

V gene TRBV7-2 combines with J gene TRBJ2-7; TCRdb's D call of TRBD2 is untestable without DNA. This CDR3 is built from 16 residues. CDR1 and CDR2 (germline): SGHTA, FQGNSA. This chain's CDR3 is CASSLELGTSGASQYF.

The chain couples TRBV20-1 to TRBJ1-2. Germline V gives CDR1 DFQATT, CDR2 SNEGSKA (reference sequence). This CDR3 has 14 amino acids. CDR3 residues: CSARGVEGPNGYTF.

The CDR3 spells CASIDVGGTSNYGYTF. V and J are TRBV7-9 and TRBJ1-2. This CDR3 contains 16 residues. The V gene's germline CDR1 is SEHNR and CDR2 FQNEAQ (reference sequence).

The chain recombines TRBV3-1 with TRBJ2-1; TCRdb designates TRBD1, a call that cannot be tested without DNA. CDR3 length: 15 amino acids. Germline values: CDR1 LGHDT, CDR2 YNNKEL (reference sequence). The CDR3 reads CASSQVGTGWNEQFF.

The genes are TRBV12-3 or TRBV12-4 and TRBJ1-1; TCRdb calls TRBD1, which cannot be checked without DNA. This CDR3 contains 13 residues. The CDR3 protein is CASRGDGPPEAFF.

The genes are TRBV20-1 and TRBJ2-7. The CDR3 sequence is 13 residues long. Germline values: CDR1 DFQATT, CDR2 SNEGSKA (reference sequence). CDR3 region: CSARDPRGNEQYF.

V and J are TRBV5-4 and TRBJ2-6. CDR3 length equals 16 residues. Germline CDR1 is SGHNT and CDR2 is YYREEE (reference sequence). The CDR3 reads CASSVPPFSGANVLTF. Full variable domain (rest looked up from reference TRBV5-4 and TRBJ2-6): ETGVTQSPTHLIKTRGQQVTLRCSSQSGHNTVSWYQQALGQGPQFIFQYYREEENGRGNFPPRFSGLQFPNYSSELNVNALELDDSALYLCASSVPPFSGANVLTFGAGSRLTVL.

The V and J genes are TRBV5-6 and TRBJ2-5; checking the TCRdb D call of TRBD1 is not possible without DNA. This CDR3 is 15 amino acids long. Germline loops: CDR1 SGHDT, CDR2 YYEEEE. This CDR3 reads CASSGRTGTRETQYF.

CDR3 residues: CAWKLTGDGYTF. The genes are TRBV30 and TRBJ1-2; there is no DNA to check the TCRdb D call of TRBD1. Germline CDR1 reads GTSNPN; CDR2 reads SVGIG (reference sequence). This CDR3 spans 12 amino acids.

The chain joins TRBV5-1 to TRBJ2-2. The CDR3 covers 13 residues. CDR1 is SGHRS, CDR2 YFSETQ, per germline. CDR3 loop: CASSHENTGELFF.

This sequence joins TRBV2 and TRBJ1-1. Per the germline V gene, CDR1 is SNHLY and CDR2 is FYNNEI. This CDR3 region has 13 residues. CDR3 loop: CASSPSGTRRAFF.

The V and J genes are TRBV5-1 and TRBJ2-7; TCRdb's D gene call, TRBD1, goes unchecked for lack of DNA. Germline V gives CDR1 SGHRS, CDR2 YFSETQ. This CDR3 spans 15 amino acids. The CDR3 loop is CASSLVVGTGGEQYF.

The genes are TRBV7-2 and TRBJ2-2; TCRdb reports TRBD2, a call that lacks DNA to check it against. In germline, CDR1 is SGHTA, CDR2 FQGNSA. The CDR3 extends over 18 amino acids. CDR3 protein: CASRHRLAGAGSTGELFF. Looking up the rest from reference TRBV7-2 and TRBJ2-2 gives the full variable domain: GAGVSQSPSNKVTEKGKDVELRCDPISGHTALYWYRQSLGQGLEFLIYFQGNSAPDKSGLPSDRFSAERTGGSVSTLTIQRTQQEDSAVYLCASRHRLAGAGSTGELFFGEGSRLTVL.

V and J are TRBV14 and TRBJ2-2. The CDR3 is 14 residues long. Germline CDR1 SGHDN, CDR2 FVKESK. The CDR3: CASSPHQITGELFF.

The chain employs TRBV15 and TRBJ2-1; absent DNA, TCRdb's TRBD2 call cannot be checked. The CDR3 length is 18 residues. CDR1 is LNHNV and CDR2 is YYDKDF in the germline V gene (reference sequence). The CDR3 spells CATSMTRSFGGSYNEQFF.

The chain has TRBV5-1 and TRBJ2-2; TCRdb indicates TRBD1, and absent DNA this call remains unverified. This CDR3 region has 12 residues. The germline gives CDR1 SGHRS, CDR2 YFSETQ. CDR3 sequence reads: CASSFRAGELFF. The complete variable domain, with remaining parts taken from reference TRBV5-1 and TRBJ2-2, reads KAGVTQTPRYLIKTRGQQVTLSCSPISGHRSVSWYQQTPGQGLQFLFEYFSETQRNKGNFPGRFSGRQFSNSRSEMNVSTLELGDSALYLCASSFRAGELFFGEGSRLTVL.

The rearrangement uses TRBV15 and TRBJ1-4. Germline V CDR1 and CDR2: LNHNV, YYDKDF (reference sequence). This CDR3 has 12 residues. CDR3: CATSIDTEKLFF. Combining the CDR3 with reference TRBV15 and TRBJ1-4 gives the whole variable domain DAMVIQNPRYQVTQFGKPVTLSCSQTLNHNVMYWYQQKSSQAPKLLFHYYDKDFNNEADTPDNFQSRRPNTSFCFLDIRSPGLGDTAMYLCATSIDTEKLFFGSGTQLSVL.

This chain connects TRBV5-1 to TRBJ2-6. The CDR3 has 14 amino acids. Germline CDR1 is SGHRS and CDR2 is YFSETQ. This CDR3 reads CASTFLSGANVLTF.

The CDR3: CASKLRWDGGGTQYF. This chain uses TRBV7-2 with TRBJ2-3; without DNA, the TCRdb call of TRBD1 cannot be checked. The CDR3 is made up of 15 amino acids. Looked up from germline, CDR1 is SGHTA and CDR2 is FQGNSA.

Here the CDR3 reads CSAKGGRDTQYF. This chain connects TRBV20-1 to TRBJ2-3; the TRBD1 assignment by TCRdb is unverifiable without DNA. The germline gives CDR1 DFQATT, CDR2 SNEGSKA (reference sequence). The CDR3 sequence is 12 residues long.

The V and J genes are TRBV2 and TRBJ2-3. This CDR3 is 14 amino acids long. Germline CDR1 reads SNHLY; CDR2 reads FYNNEI. The CDR3 sequence is CASGEGSSTDTQYF.

This chain connects TRBV20-1 to TRBJ1-1; TCRdb indicates TRBD1, and absent DNA this call remains unverified. The CDR3 is 14 amino acids. The germline V gene has CDR1 DFQATT and CDR2 SNEGSKA (reference sequence). The CDR3 spells CSARGTGGFTEAFF.

V is TRBV11-2 and J is TRBJ2-7; absent DNA, TCRdb's TRBD1 call cannot be checked. The germline V gene has CDR1 SGHAT and CDR2 FQNNGV. CDR3 length: 19 amino acids. The CDR3 region is CASSFRARGTSGASYEQYF.

The chain uses TRBV11-2 and TRBJ2-3; absent DNA, TCRdb's TRBD1 call cannot be checked. CDR3 length: 15 residues. From germline, CDR1 is SGHAT and CDR2 FQNNGV. CDR3 sequence: CASSTLGQVTDTQYF.

The chain is built from TRBV5-5 and TRBJ2-1. CDR3 length equals 15 residues. Germline CDR1 reads SGHKS; CDR2 reads YYEKEE (reference sequence). CDR3 amino acids: CASSLGLLSNNEQFF.

The chain links TRBV4-2 to TRBJ2-3; TCRdb's D call of TRBD2 is untestable without DNA. The CDR3 sequence is 22 residues long. Germline V gene lookup returns CDR1 LGHNA and CDR2 YNFKEQ. CDR3 sequence: CASSRRLLHDYRENTSTDTQYF.

The V and J genes are TRBV7-9 and TRBJ2-3. CDR3 length: 14 amino acids. Germline V gene data show CDR1 as SEHNR and CDR2 as FQNEAQ (reference sequence). CDR3 residues: CASSTGLVSDTQYF. The full variable domain, with the rest looked up from reference TRBV7-9 and TRBJ2-3, is DTGVSQNPRHKITKRGQNVTFRCDPISEHNRLYWYRQTLGQGPEFLTYFQNEAQLEKSRLLSDRFSAERPKGSFSTLEIQRTEQGDSAMYLCASSTGLVSDTQYFGPGTRLTVL.

J is TRBJ1-3 and V is TRBV29-1. The CDR3 loop spans 12 amino acids. Germline V gives CDR1 SQVTM, CDR2 ANQGSEA. The CDR3 is CSVTLVGNTIYF.

The chain joins TRBV11-2 to TRBJ2-7; as DNA is missing, the TRBD1 call by TCRdb cannot be tested. This CDR3 comprises 12 residues. Germline lookup yields CDR1 SGHAT and CDR2 FQNNGV. The CDR3 loop reads CASSADRYEQYF.

The V and J genes are TRBV11-2 and TRBJ2-1; TCRdb gives TRBD1 as the D gene, but with no DNA this cannot be confirmed. This CDR3 region has 14 residues. Germline loops: CDR1 SGHAT, CDR2 FQNNGV. CDR3 protein: CASSPGVLRYEQFF.

The gene calls are TRBV2 and TRBJ1-1; the TCRdb D gene call, TRBD1, has no DNA to confirm it. The germline V gene encodes CDR1 SNHLY and CDR2 FYNNEI. This CDR3 spans 14 amino acids. CDR3 protein: CAIPLGQLNTEAFF.

The CDR3 reads CASSTYPFRGRSSYEQYF. The rearrangement links TRBV6-2 or TRBV6-3 to TRBJ2-7; TCRdb indicates TRBD1, and absent DNA this call remains unverified. This CDR3 has 18 amino acids. CDR1 is MNHEY, CDR2 SVGEGT, per germline.